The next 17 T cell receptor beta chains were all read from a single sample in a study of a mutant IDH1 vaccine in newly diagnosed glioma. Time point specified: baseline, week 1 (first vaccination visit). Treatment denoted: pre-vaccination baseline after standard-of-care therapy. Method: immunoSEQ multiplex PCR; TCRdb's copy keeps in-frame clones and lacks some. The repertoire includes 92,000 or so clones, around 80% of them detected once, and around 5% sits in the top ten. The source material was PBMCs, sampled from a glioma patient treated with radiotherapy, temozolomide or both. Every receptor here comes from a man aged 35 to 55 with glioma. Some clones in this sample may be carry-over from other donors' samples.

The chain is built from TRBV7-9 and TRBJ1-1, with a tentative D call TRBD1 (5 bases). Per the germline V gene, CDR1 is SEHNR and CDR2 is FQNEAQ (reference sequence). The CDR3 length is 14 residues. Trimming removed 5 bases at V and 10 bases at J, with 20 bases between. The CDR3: CASSAGTASLGAFF. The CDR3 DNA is TGTGCCAGCAGCGCTGGGACCGCCTCCCTCGGAGCTTTCTTT.

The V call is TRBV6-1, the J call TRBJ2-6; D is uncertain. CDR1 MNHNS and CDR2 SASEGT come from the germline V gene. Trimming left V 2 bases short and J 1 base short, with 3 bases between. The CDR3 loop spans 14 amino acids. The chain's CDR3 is CASSEQSGANVLTF. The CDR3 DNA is TGTGCCAGCAGTGAACAGTCTGGGGCCAACGTCCTGACTTTC.

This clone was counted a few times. The CDR3 nucleotides are TGTGCCAGCAGCACCGAGGGTGGATACAATCAGCCCCAGCATTTT. It translates to CASSTEGGYNQPQHF. The V call is TRBV7-6, the J call TRBJ1-5; D is unresolved. The germline CDR1 and CDR2 sequences are SGHVS and FNYEAQ. Trimming left V 5 bases short and J 3 bases short, with 14 bases between. The CDR3 sequence is 15 residues long.

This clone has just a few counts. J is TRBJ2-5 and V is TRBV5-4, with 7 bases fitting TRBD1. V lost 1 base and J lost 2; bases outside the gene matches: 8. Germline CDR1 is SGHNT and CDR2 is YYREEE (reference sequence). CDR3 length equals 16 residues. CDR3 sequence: CASSLYGGQDQETQYF. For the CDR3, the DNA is TGTGCCAGCAGCTTGTATGGTGGACAGGATCAAGAGACCCAGTACTTC.

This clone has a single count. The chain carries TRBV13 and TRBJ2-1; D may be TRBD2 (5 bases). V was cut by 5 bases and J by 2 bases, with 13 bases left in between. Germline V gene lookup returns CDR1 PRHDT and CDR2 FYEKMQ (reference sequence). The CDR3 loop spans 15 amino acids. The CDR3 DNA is TGTGCCAGCAGCCTAGCCAGTAATCCCTACAATGAGCAGTTCTTC. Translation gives CASSLASNPYNEQFF.

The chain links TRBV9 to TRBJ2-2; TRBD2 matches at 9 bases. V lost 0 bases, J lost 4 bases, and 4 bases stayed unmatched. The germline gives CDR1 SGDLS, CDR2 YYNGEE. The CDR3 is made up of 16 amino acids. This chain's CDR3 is CASSVGSGGGTGELFF. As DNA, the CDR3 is TGTGCCAGCAGCGTAGGTAGCGGGGGAGGCACCGGGGAGCTGTTTTTT.

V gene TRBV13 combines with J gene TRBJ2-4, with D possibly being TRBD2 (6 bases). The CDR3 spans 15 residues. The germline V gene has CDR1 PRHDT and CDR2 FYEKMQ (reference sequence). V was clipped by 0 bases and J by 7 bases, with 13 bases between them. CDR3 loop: CASSLGPGETNIQYF. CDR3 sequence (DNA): TGTGCCAGCAGCTTAGGTCCGGGGGAGACGAACATTCAGTACTTC.

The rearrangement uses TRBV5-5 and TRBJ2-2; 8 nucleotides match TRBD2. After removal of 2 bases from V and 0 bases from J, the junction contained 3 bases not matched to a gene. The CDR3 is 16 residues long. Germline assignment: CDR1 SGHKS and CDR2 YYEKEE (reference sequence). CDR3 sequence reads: CASSLATSANTGELFF. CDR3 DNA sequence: TGTGCCAGCAGCTTAGCGACTAGCGCGAACACCGGGGAGCTGTTTTTT.

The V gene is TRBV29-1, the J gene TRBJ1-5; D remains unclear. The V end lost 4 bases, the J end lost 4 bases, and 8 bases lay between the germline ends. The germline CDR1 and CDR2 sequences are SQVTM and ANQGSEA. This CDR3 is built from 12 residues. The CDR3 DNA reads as TGCAGCGTTGGTGTACGGAATCAGCCCCAGCATTTT. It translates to CSVGVRNQPQHF. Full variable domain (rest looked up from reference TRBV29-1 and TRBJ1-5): SAVISQKPSRDICQRGTSLTIQCQVDSQVTMMFWYRQQPGQSLTLIATANQGSEATYESGFVIDKFPISRPNLTFSTLTVSNMSPEDSSIYLCSVGVRNQPQHFGDGTRLSIL.

The CDR3, as DNA: TGTGCCAGCAGCCATGTCCCGGGACAGGGGATGGGCACTGAAGCTTTCTTT. It translates to CASSHVPGQGMGTEAFF. This rearrangement joins TRBV4-2 to TRBJ1-1; 10 bases are shared with TRBD1. There are 17 residues in the CDR3. The germline gives CDR1 LGHNA, CDR2 YNFKEQ. The junction had 11 bases not matched to a gene; V was cut back by 3 bases and J by 4 bases.

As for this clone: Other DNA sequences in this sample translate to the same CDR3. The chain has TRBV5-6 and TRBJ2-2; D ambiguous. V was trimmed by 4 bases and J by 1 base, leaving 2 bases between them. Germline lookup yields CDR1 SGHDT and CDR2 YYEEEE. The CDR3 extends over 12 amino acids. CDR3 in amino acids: CASSLNTGELFF. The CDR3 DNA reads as TGTGCCAGCAGCCTGAACACCGGGGAGCTGTTTTTT.

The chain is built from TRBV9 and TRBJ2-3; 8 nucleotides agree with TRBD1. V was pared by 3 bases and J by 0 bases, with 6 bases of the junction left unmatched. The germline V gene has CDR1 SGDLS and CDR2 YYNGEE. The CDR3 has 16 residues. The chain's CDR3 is CASSAAGTGSTDTQYF. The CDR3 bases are TGTGCCAGCAGCGCTGCCGGGACAGGAAGCACAGATACGCAGTATTTT.

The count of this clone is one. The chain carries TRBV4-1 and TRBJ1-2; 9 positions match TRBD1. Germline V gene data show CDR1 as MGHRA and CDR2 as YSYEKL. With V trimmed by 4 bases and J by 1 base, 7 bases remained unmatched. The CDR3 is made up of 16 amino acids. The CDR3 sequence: CASSRGGQGHNYGYTF. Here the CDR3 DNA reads TGCGCCAGCAGCCGGGGGGGACAGGGCCATAACTATGGCTACACCTTC.

For the CDR3, the DNA is TGCGCCAGCAGCTTGGGACAGACAAGCACTGAAGCTTTCTTT. It encodes CASSLGQTSTEAFF. The rearrangement links TRBV5-1 to TRBJ1-1; perhaps TRBD1 as D (5 bases). The CDR3 is made up of 14 amino acids. The germline V and J ends were trimmed by 0 bases and 4 bases, with 10 bases remaining between them. Germline V lookup: CDR1 SGHRS, CDR2 YFSETQ.

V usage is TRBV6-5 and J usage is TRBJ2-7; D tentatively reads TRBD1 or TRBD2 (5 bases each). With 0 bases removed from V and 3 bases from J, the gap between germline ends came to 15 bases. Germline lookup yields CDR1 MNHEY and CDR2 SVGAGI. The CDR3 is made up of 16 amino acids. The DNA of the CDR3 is TGTGCCAGCAGTTACTCGATCGGGGCAGGGCGCTACGAGCAGTACTTC. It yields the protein CASSYSIGAGRYEQYF.

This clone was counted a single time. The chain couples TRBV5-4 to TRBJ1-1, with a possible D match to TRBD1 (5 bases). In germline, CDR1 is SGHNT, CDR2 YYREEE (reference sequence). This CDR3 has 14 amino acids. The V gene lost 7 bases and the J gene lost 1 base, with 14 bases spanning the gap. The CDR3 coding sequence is TGTGCCAGCGGCCCGACAGACCCGAACACTGAAGCTTTCTTT. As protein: CASGPTDPNTEAFF.

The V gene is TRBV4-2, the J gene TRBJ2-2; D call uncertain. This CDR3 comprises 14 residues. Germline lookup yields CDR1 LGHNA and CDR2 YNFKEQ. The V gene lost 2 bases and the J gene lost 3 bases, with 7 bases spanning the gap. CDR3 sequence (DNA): TGTGCCAGCAGCCAATTCGGGCACACCGGGGAGCTGTTTTTT. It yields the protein CASSQFGHTGELFF.